What follows describes a single T cell receptor (beta chain). Its antigen remains unknown. The junction shows a germline mismatch at one end, possibly a read error. CDR1 is ENHRY and CDR2 is SYGVKD in the germline V gene. The CDR3 is 11 amino acids. The source of the sample is a study of T-cell reconstitution after alpha-beta-depleted transplantation in children. Study observations and caveats: Reportedly, roughly two months post-transplant, alpha-beta T cells arose from several hundred expanded graft clones.

This sample's TCRbeta library carried unique molecular identifier barcodes. TCRdb used MiXCR to reprocess the PCR reads, holding one entry per CDR3 protein. Of some 130,000 distinct CDR3 sequences in the sample, roughly 10% were seen once. The source of this sequence is a girl under two years old who had a stem cell transplant for combined immunodeficiency, so the T cells may come from the graft donor. The chain combines TRBV10-3 with TRBJ2-3; possibly TRBD1 or TRBD2 for D (5 bases each). The specimen comprised PBMCs, mostly from graft donor cells, sampled 180 days after TCRalphabeta/CD19-depleted stem cell transplant. Here the CDR3 reads CAISDSGPGFF. CDR3 nucleotide sequence: TGTGCCATCAGTGATTCGGGGCCCGGGTTTTTT.